The TCR beta chain described here comes from a study of blood T cell repertoires in COVID-19. On the study more broadly: COVID-19 samples collected from the United States, Italy and Spain covered acute and convalescent phases.

This clone was counted once. Repertoires were generated with immunoSEQ multiplex PCR, while TCRdb's copy carries only in-frame clones and drops some. Here the sample spans 150,000 or so clones, approximately 80% being singletons. The sample taken for sequencing was PBMCs or T cells enriched from blood (not recorded which). The receptor was isolated from a man aged 45-65 years who had recovered from COVID-19.

This chain's CDR3 is CASSPPNPGAREKLFF. CDR3 bases: TGTGCCAGCTCACCACCGAATCCGGGAGCTCGGGAAAAACTGTTTTTT. The rearrangement joins TRBV18 to TRBJ1-4; D gene uncertain. There are 16 residues in the CDR3. Deletions cut 0 bases from V and 8 bases from J, with 16 bases between. CDR1 and CDR2 from the germline V gene are KGHSH and LQKENI.